This T cell receptor beta chain appears in the sequencing data of a study of T cell changes during pregnancy in multiple sclerosis. Germline V CDR1 and CDR2: LNHDA, SQIVND (reference sequence). Deletions cut 1 base from V and 1 base from J, with 10 bases between. This CDR3 contains 15 residues. This clone was seen once. This table comes from immunoSEQ multiplex PCR, and its TCRdb copy is limited to in-frame clones, with some not included. In the table there are approximately 49,000 clones, 85% to 90% of which are singletons. The source material was peripheral blood, sampled after pregnancy. The sequence was obtained from a female donor in good health, enrolled as a control in a pregnancy study. The chain joins TRBV19 to TRBJ1-2; D uncertain. CDR3 coding DNA: TGTGCCAGTAGTATAGCGACCGGGAATAACTATGGCTACACCTTC. Its translation: CASSIATGNNYGYTF.